This T cell receptor (beta chain) derives from a study of molecular identifiers for immune sequencing clone quantification. Study background: Within a replicate experiment, RNA obtained from either roughly 18,000 or 92,000 naive CD8 cells was divided into five aliquots, and four of those aliquots were then sequenced. Study-wide findings and caveats: Clones that had above 20 RNA copies took up over 97% of effector molecules but under 1% in naive cells.

This clonotype has only a few counts. Its antigen is currently unknown. MiXCR, run by TCRdb on the PCR reads, gives a single entry per CDR3 protein. The data contain approximately 630,000 distinct CDR3 sequences, around 25% of them singletons. From germline, CDR1 is MNHEY and CDR2 SMNVEV (reference sequence). The CDR3 has 13 amino acids. The V and J ends lost 0 bases and 15 bases respectively, with 12 bases between them. The receptor was derived from a human donor in good health. Some libraries in this study had Jurkat cell RNA spiked in. The rearrangement joins TRBV27 to TRBJ1-6; the D is unclear. Sequenced: naive CD8+ T cells from blood, with Jurkat cell RNA spiked in. Indicated subset: FACS-sorted CD8+CD4-CCR7+CD45RA+ naive T cells. The CDR3 loop reads CASSLSTSWDLHF. Here the CDR3 DNA reads TGTGCCAGCAGTTTATCTACCAGTTGGGACCTCCACTTT.